What follows describes a single T cell receptor beta chain. Its target is not known. Unique molecular identifiers were used to barcode this TCRbeta library. TCRdb processed the PCR reads anew with MiXCR; each CDR3 protein has one entry. Among 550,000 to 800,000 distinct CDR3 sequences listed, around 12% were seen once. CDR3 size: 15 residues. The germline CDR1 and CDR2 sequences are SGHDT and YYEEEE. The V end was cut by 4 bases, the J end by 0 bases, with 13 bases between. The sample originates from a study of T-cell reconstitution after alpha-beta-depleted transplantation in children. Findings and caveats of the study: A year post-transplant, T-cell counts and diversity derived mostly from newly produced T cells.

The clonotype was recovered from a girl aged 2 to 9 with congenital amegakaryocytic thrombocytopenia, due to receive a stem cell transplant. The chain uses TRBV5-6 and TRBJ2-5, with D perhaps matching TRBD1 or TRBD2 (5 bases each). The sequenced sample was PBMCs, obtained before TCRalphabeta/CD19-depleted stem cell transplant. For the CDR3, the DNA is TGTGCCAGCAGCCACCGGGACCCCTACCAAGAGACCCAGTACTTC. As protein: CASSHRDPYQETQYF.